This T cell receptor (beta chain) was sequenced in a study of identical twins. Template switching created a universal primer site, and the cDNA included unique molecular identifiers. MiXCR, applied by TCRdb to the 5' RACE reads, yields one record per CDR3 protein. The sample yields about 220,000 distinct CDR3 sequences, 7.5% seen once. In the case of this clonotype: What it binds is not known.

Study findings and constraints: Interpretation of the results relied on cross-sectional statistical analysis and not on following the same donors. Shared out-of-frame alpha sequences (those common to twins) showed excess low generation probability.

Germline V gene lookup returns CDR1 DFQATT and CDR2 SNEGSKA (reference sequence). The CDR3 has 13 residues. J was trimmed by 4 bases and V by 2 bases; bases with no gene match: 3. This sample was shared with a second study, whose subject was yellow fever vaccine responses in identical twins.

The rearrangement uses TRBV20-1 and TRBJ2-5; TRBD1 matches at 8 bases. Sequenced input: memory (CD45RO+) T cells sorted from blood. The sequence derives from a woman aged 18-35 years in good health. CDR3 amino acids: CSARIGQGETQYF. CDR3 sequence (DNA): TGCAGTGCTAGAATCGGACAGGGAGAGACCCAGTACTTC.